Sequencing of this T cell receptor (beta chain) was carried out in a study of shared clonotypes between healthy human individuals. Study summary: Each donor had three CD4 naive, three CD4 memory, two CD8 naive and one CD8 memory plate.

Germline trimming cut 6 bases from V and 2 bases from J; bases unmatched to any gene: 9. The CDR3 length is 15 residues. CDR1 and CDR2 (germline): LNHDA, SQIVND (reference sequence). The table came from immunoSEQ multiplex PCR; TCRdb's copy has only in-frame clones and leaves some out. The table records under 300,000 clones, 65% of them present only once. This clone has a handful of counts. The specimen was memory CD4+ T cells sorted from blood. Indicated subset: CD45RA-negative fraction. The clonotype comes from a man aged 30 to 45 in good health. The chain couples TRBV19 to TRBJ2-7; 8 nucleotides line up with TRBD1. The CDR3, as DNA: TGTGCCAGTAGATCACGGACAGGGAGCCCCTACGAGCAGTACTTC. It codes for CASRSRTGSPYEQYF. The full variable domain, rest sourced from reference TRBV19 and TRBJ2-7, is DGGITQSPKYLFRKEGQNVTLSCEQNLNHDAMYWYRQDPGQGLRLIYYSQIVNDFQKGDIAEGYSVSREKKESFPLTVTSAQKNPTAFYLCASRSRTGSPYEQYFGPGTRLTVT.